These 23 T cell receptor beta chains were all obtained from the same sample, sequenced in a study of blood T cell repertoires in COVID-19. Sequenced by immunoSEQ multiplex PCR; TCRdb stores in-frame clones only, minus some. There are 40,000 or so clones in the sample; 80% to 90% occur only once, and over 5% lies in the top ten. Sequenced material: peripheral blood. These TCRs come from a man aged 35 to 55 with active COVID-19.

V gene TRBV5-1 combines with J gene TRBJ1-2; D gene ambiguous. The CDR3 consists of 14 residues. Germline V gene lookup returns CDR1 SGHRS and CDR2 YFSETQ. The germline V and J ends were trimmed by 0 bases and 4 bases, with 10 bases remaining between them. The CDR3 nucleotides are TGCGCCAGCAGCTTGGATGGAGGGCCCTATGGCTACACCTTC. Translated, it gives CASSLDGGPYGYTF.

This chain uses TRBV10-2 with TRBJ2-1; 11 positions match TRBD2. The V segment lost 7 bases and the J segment 12 bases; nucleotides outside the gene matches: 11. The CDR3 contains 14 residues. The germline V gene encodes CDR1 WSHSY and CDR2 SAAADI. This chain's CDR3 is CASNVAGGPRGQFF. The CDR3 nucleotides read TGCGCCAGCAATGTAGCGGGAGGGCCAAGAGGGCAGTTCTTC.

The chain links TRBV19 to TRBJ2-7; 14 positions agree with TRBD2. Germline CDR1 is LNHDA and CDR2 is SQIVND (reference sequence). The CDR3 is 18 amino acids. The ends lost 4 bases at V and 5 bases at J; junction bases unmatched: 13. CDR3: CASSRVTSGRAGKDEQYF. The CDR3 nucleotides read TGTGCCAGTAGTAGGGTGACTAGCGGGAGGGCCGGGAAGGACGAGCAGTACTTC. The whole variable domain, filled in from reference TRBV19 and TRBJ2-7, reads DGGITQSPKYLFRKEGQNVTLSCEQNLNHDAMYWYRQDPGQGLRLIYYSQIVNDFQKGDIAEGYSVSREKKESFPLTVTSAQKNPTAFYLCASSRVTSGRAGKDEQYFGPGTRLTVT.

The chain employs TRBV7-3 and TRBJ2-7, with TRBD2 matching over 8 bases. The CDR3 runs 14 residues. V dropped 1 base and J dropped 4; count of bases not matched to a gene: 3. Germline CDR1 SGHTA, CDR2 FQGTGA. The CDR3 DNA is TGTGCCAGCAGCTTAATAGCGGGAACTTACGAGCAGTACTTC. Translation: CASSLIAGTYEQYF.

The CDR3 region is CASAAATGPFYEQYF. CDR3 nucleotides: TGTGCCAGCGCCGCCGCGACAGGGCCATTCTACGAGCAGTACTTC. The chain joins TRBV19 to TRBJ2-7; 7 positions match TRBD1. The CDR3 is made up of 15 amino acids. The J segment lost 3 bases and the V segment lost 9 bases, leaving 14 bases of the junction unmatched. Germline CDR1 and CDR2: LNHDA and SQIVND (reference sequence).

V and J are TRBV2 and TRBJ1-5, with no clear D. The CDR3 has 15 amino acids. Per the germline V gene, CDR1 is SNHLY and CDR2 is FYNNEI. The V and J ends lost 0 bases and 0 bases respectively, with 6 bases between them. The DNA for the CDR3 is TGTGCCAGCAGTGAAGCTCGGGGTAGCAATCAGCCCCAGCATTTT. Translation gives CASSEARGSNQPQHF.

This clone came up once. The rearrangement links TRBV2 to TRBJ2-3; weak D call: TRBD2 (6 bases). This CDR3 spans 13 amino acids. Trimming shortened V by 7 bases and J by 7 bases, and 15 bases separated the two germline ends. The V gene's germline CDR1 is SNHLY and CDR2 FYNNEI. The CDR3 loop is CASKTGVTNTQYF. The CDR3, as DNA: TGTGCCAGCAAAACGGGAGTCACGAATACGCAGTATTTT.

The chain recombines TRBV27 with TRBJ1-2; 10 bases map to TRBD1. Germline assignment: CDR1 MNHEY and CDR2 SMNVEV (reference sequence). This CDR3 is built from 16 residues. The V segment lost 5 bases and the J segment 3 bases; nucleotides outside the gene matches: 9. CDR3 nucleotides: TGTGCCAGCAGTCCCTATCAGACAGGGGGCGACTATGGCTACACCTTC. Translation: CASSPYQTGGDYGYTF.

This sequence joins TRBV5-4 and TRBJ2-7, with 10 bases identical to TRBD1. There are 15 residues in the CDR3. With V trimmed by 2 bases and J by 3 bases, 5 bases remained unmatched. CDR1 is SGHNT, CDR2 YYREEE, per germline (reference sequence). The CDR3 reads CASSLGDRGRYEQYF. CDR3 coding DNA: TGTGCCAGCAGCTTAGGGGACAGGGGACGCTACGAGCAGTACTTC.

The chain combines TRBV5-1 with TRBJ2-7, with TRBD1 identical over 8 bases. CDR3 length: 13 amino acids. Germline CDR1 SGHRS, CDR2 YFSETQ. Unmatched junction bases numbered 8, after V lost 5 bases and J lost 7 bases. The CDR3 protein is CASSPRGHLEQYF. The CDR3 DNA is TGCGCCAGCAGTCCCAGGGGGCACCTAGAGCAGTACTTC.

The V gene is TRBV2, the J gene TRBJ2-7; TRBD1 might be the D (5 bases). V lost 6 bases and J lost 3, with 9 bases in between. The CDR3 length is 12 residues. CDR1 and CDR2 from the germline V gene are SNHLY and FYNNEI. CDR3 nucleotides: TGTGCCAGCAGGGACGACAGCTACGAGCAGTACTTC. The encoded protein is CASRDDSYEQYF.

The chain is built from TRBV28 and TRBJ2-5, with TRBD2 as a possible D gene (6 bases). CDR1 is MDHEN, CDR2 SYDVKM, per germline. Trimming removed 5 bases from V and 0 bases from J, with 10 bases in between. The CDR3 is 14 residues long. Here the CDR3 reads CASSSGSYQETQYF. CDR3 nucleotides: TGTGCCAGCAGTAGCGGGTCGTACCAAGAGACCCAGTACTTC. Supplemented by reference TRBV28 and TRBJ2-5, the full variable domain reads DVKVTQSSRYLVKRTGEKVFLECVQDMDHENMFWYRQDPGLGLRLIYFSYDVKMKEKGDIPEGYSVSREKKERFSLILESASTNQTSMYLCASSSGSYQETQYFGPGTRLLVL.

This chain joins TRBV7-9 and TRBJ2-1; 7 nucleotides match TRBD2. The CDR3 is 16 amino acids. The V segment lost 5 bases and the J segment 3 bases; nucleotides outside the gene matches: 10. The germline V gene has CDR1 SEHNR and CDR2 FQNEAQ (reference sequence). The chain's CDR3 is CASSVTSSSLYNEQFF. The CDR3 region has the DNA TGTGCCAGCAGCGTGACTAGCTCAAGCCTCTACAATGAGCAGTTCTTC.

The V call is TRBV11-2, the J call TRBJ2-7, with a weak D call TRBD1 (7 bases). Germline loops: CDR1 SGHAT, CDR2 FQNNGV. V was pared by 1 base and J by 4 bases, with 14 bases between. CDR3 length equals 15 residues. The CDR3: CASSLGEGAGYEQYF. The CDR3 DNA reads as TGTGCCAGCAGCTTAGGAGAGGGGGCGGGGTACGAGCAGTACTTC.

The chain carries TRBV7-3 and TRBJ1-1, with D hard to call. This CDR3 region has 13 residues. The V end lost 5 bases, the J end lost 6 bases, and 13 bases lay between the germline ends. Germline V gives CDR1 SGHTA, CDR2 FQGTGA. Written as DNA, the CDR3 is TGTGCCAGCAGCGTGCTGGGAGTCCCTGAAGCTTTCTTT. Encoded protein: CASSVLGVPEAFF. The complete variable domain, with remaining parts taken from reference TRBV7-3 and TRBJ1-1, reads GAGVSQTPSNKVTEKGKYVELRCDPISGHTALYWYRQSLGQGPEFLIYFQGTGAADDSGLPNDRFFAVRPEGSVSTLKIQRTERGDSAVYLCASSVLGVPEAFFGQGTRLTVV.

The rearrangement uses TRBV7-9 and TRBJ2-7; tentative D call: TRBD1 (6 bases). The V end lost 0 bases, the J end lost 8 bases, and 11 bases lay between the germline ends. The CDR3 length is 13 residues. The V gene's germline CDR1 is SEHNR and CDR2 FQNEAQ (reference sequence). CDR3 loop: CASSLAAGDQQYF. CDR3 bases: TGTGCCAGCAGCTTAGCAGCAGGGGACCAGCAGTACTTC.

This clone was seen a handful of times. CDR3 in DNA: TGCGCCAGCAGCCCCGTCGGACACAACCTCCGCTATGGCTACACCTTC. This encodes CASSPVGHNLRYGYTF. The rearrangement joins TRBV4-1 to TRBJ1-2, with D perhaps TRBD1 (5 bases). Germline V CDR1 and CDR2: MGHRA, YSYEKL. Deletions cut 4 bases from V and 4 bases from J, with 19 bases between. There are 16 residues in the CDR3.

J is TRBJ1-1 and V is TRBV20-1; perhaps TRBD1 as D (5 bases). Trimming cost V 7 bases and J 4 bases, with 10 bases left between them. CDR3 size: 11 residues. Germline V gene sequence: CDR1 DFQATT, CDR2 SNEGSKA (reference sequence). CDR3 residues: CSGGGSTEAFF. The CDR3 DNA is TGCAGTGGTGGGGGGAGCACTGAAGCTTTCTTT.

The chain couples TRBV3-1 (or the pseudogene TRBV3-2) to TRBJ1-2; 7 nucleotides line up with TRBD1. This CDR3 is 16 amino acids long. V lost 1 base, J lost 8 bases, and 13 bases stayed unmatched. CDR1 is LGHDT and CDR2 is YNNKEL in the germline V gene (reference sequence). Here the CDR3 DNA reads TGTGCCAGCAGCCAAGGGCTCGGGACAGTGTCTTGGGGCTACACCTTC. Translated, it gives CASSQGLGTVSWGYTF.

Only a few counts were recorded for this clone. V usage is TRBV6-6 and J usage is TRBJ2-3; D is ambiguous. Trimming took 4 bases from V and 2 from J, leaving 13 bases between them. CDR1 MNHNY and CDR2 SVGAGI come from the germline V gene (reference sequence). The CDR3 is made up of 15 amino acids. The CDR3: CASSLNSPHTDTQYF. The CDR3 coding sequence is TGTGCCAGCAGTTTAAACTCCCCCCACACAGATACGCAGTATTTT.

The chain has TRBV2 and TRBJ1-1; 9 bases are shared with TRBD1. CDR1 SNHLY and CDR2 FYNNEI come from the germline V gene. The trim removed 7 bases at V and 1 base at J, leaving 4 bases unmatched. The CDR3 extends over 14 amino acids. The CDR3 is CASILQGANTEAFF. In DNA, the CDR3 is TGTGCCAGCATTCTACAGGGGGCGAACACTGAAGCTTTCTTT.

This chain links TRBV13 with TRBJ1-3, with a possible D match to TRBD1 (6 bases). The CDR3 is made up of 14 amino acids. Trimming took off 5 bases at V and 8 bases at J, with 16 bases between the two ends. Germline CDR1 is PRHDT and CDR2 is FYEKMQ (reference sequence). In nucleotides, the CDR3 is TGTGCCAGCAGCCCCTGGGGGGGCGAGGACACCATATATTTT. Amino acids: CASSPWGGEDTIYF. The full variable domain, completed using reference TRBV13 and TRBJ1-3, is AAGVIQSPRHLIKEKRETATLKCYPIPRHDTVYWYQQGPGQDPQFLISFYEKMQSDKGSIPDRFSAQQFSDYHSELNMSSLELGDSALYFCASSPWGGEDTIYFGEGSWLTVV.

This chain joins TRBV21-1 and TRBJ2-7; the table's TRBD2 call for D was not verified on the DNA. TRBV21-1 is recorded as a pseudogene. This CDR3 region has 9 residues. CDR3: CATYYEQYF. In nucleotides, the CDR3 is TGTGCCACGTACTACGAGCAGTACTTC.